This is a list of T cell receptor beta chains from one sample in a study of blood T cell repertoires in COVID-19. Clones were read by immunoSEQ multiplex PCR, and TCRdb kept only the in-frame ones, dropping some. Among some 150,000 clones, 70% to 90% were seen once, and the ten largest hold less than 3%. Sample: peripheral blood. All receptors come from a man aged 50 or older with acute or convalescent COVID-19. The CDR3 runs from the conserved cysteine through the conserved F or W. Each record gives: clone size, CDR3 length, V gene, CDR3 protein. A clone size is listed for some rows: how often the clone was seen (once, few, many), or a class if it is expanded.

>-|17|TRBV6-1
CASSGGTDNFGGYGYTF
>-|13|TRBV19
CASSPTGETEAFF
>-|18|TRBV12-5
CASGLVLSGRDITGELFF
>-|12|TRBV5-1
CASSIDTGELFF
>once|13|TRBV29-1
CSVGGPGGTEAFF
>-|14|TRBV6-1
CASSEAGEGDTQYF
>-|16|TRBV4-2
CASSQRTGGNSYEQYF
>-|15|TRBV9
CASSVGDRPTYEQYF
>-|15|TRBV19
CASSILAGKQETQYF
>-|19|TRBV6-2/TRBV6-3
CASSASTKTSGPSYNEQFF
>-|14|TRBV2
CASREGTAQNIQYF
>-|15|TRBV14
CASSQPRTRQDTQYF
>-|13|TRBV29-1
CSYSDRTQETQYF
>-|13|TRBV9
CASSGRDRGEAFF
>-|14|TRBV6-5
CASRNRGQSGELFF
>-|13|TRBV30
CAWSVLGSDTQYF
>-|22|TRBV10-3
CAISDFRQTGMRLSSYNSPLHF
>once|13|TRBV28
CASRGGEATEAFF
>-|14|TRBV28
CASSIDNPGSTEYF
>-|19|TRBV24-1
CATRGGGCLAGGTYNEQFF
>-|14|TRBV13
CASSSGQPNYGYTF
>-|16|TRBV11-3
CASSFGTRGVQETQYF
>-|15|TRBV20-1
CSASLSRPRGEKLFF
>-|15|TRBV5-1
CASRIGQGANYGYTF
>-|13|TRBV18
CASSSWTPDTQYF
>-|19|TRBV4-1
CASSQALQTTHRDRKEAFF
>-|18|TRBV6-1
CASSELTGSLISNQPQHF
>-|15|TRBV28
CASSPPRQGGTEAFF
>-|16|TRBV7-9
CASSSPEGSMRDEQFF
>-|13|TRBV27
CASSSGTVNEQFF
>-|15|TRBV10-1
CASSSADRSPYEQYF
>-|16|TRBV27
CASSRLSGRGVDTQYF
>-|14|TRBV24-1
CATSDLAGRETQYF
>-|15|TRBV3-1/TRBV3-2
CASSQGASDNSPLHF
>-|16|TRBV5-1
CASSLGVRAGGTEAFF
>-|15|TRBV18
CASSPPQGTTYEQYF
>-|16|TRBV4-2
CASSQGLAGFTDTQYF
>-|13|TRBV15
CATSRTGGFEAFF
>-|14|TRBV5-4
CASSLQGGNQPQHF
>-|15|TRBV28
CASSLWGPGGGEQYF
>-|16|TRBV5-5
CASSLVSTYGNQPQHF